The 16 T cell receptor beta chains below come from one sample, sequenced in a study of technical replicates of blood from several donors. Profiled with immunoSEQ multiplex PCR; TCRdb holds only in-frame clones, not every one. The sample contains about 71,000 clones, approximately 97% of which appear only once. The sample was T cells isolated from PBMCs. The receptors here all came from a human donor in good health.

The chain links TRBV9 to TRBJ2-1; D is undetermined. V lost 0 bases and J lost 14, with 12 bases in between. The CDR3 runs 12 residues. Germline V lookup: CDR1 SGDLS, CDR2 YYNGEE. The CDR3 reads CASSVVHSLKFF. Here the CDR3 DNA reads TGTGCCAGCAGCGTAGTGCATAGTCTCAAGTTCTTC. The full variable domain, rest sourced from reference TRBV9 and TRBJ2-1, is DSGVTQTPKHLITATGQRVTLRCSPRSGDLSVYWYQQSLDQGLQFLIQYYNGEERAKGNILERFSAQQFPDLHSELNLSSLELGDSALYFCASSVVHSLKFFGPGTRLTVL.

The J gene is TRBJ2-1, the V gene TRBV6-5; 12 nucleotides align to TRBD2. CDR3 length equals 15 residues. Germline V CDR1 and CDR2: MNHEY, SVGAGI. The J segment lost 8 bases and the V segment lost 5 bases, leaving 7 bases of the junction unmatched. CDR3 coding DNA: TGTGCCAGCAGTCTCCTAGCGGGGGGGCGAGATGAGCAGTTCTTC. It is translated as CASSLLAGGRDEQFF.

This chain joins TRBV7-2 and TRBJ1-5; 7 bases fit TRBD1. V shed 3 bases and J 4 bases; nucleotides not matched to a gene: 6. There are 15 residues in the CDR3. CDR1 and CDR2 (germline): SGHTA, FQGNSA. Here the CDR3 DNA reads TGTGCCAGCAGCTTCCAGACAGGGATGAATCAGCCCCAGCATTTT. This translates into CASSFQTGMNQPQHF.

This chain connects TRBV7-9 to TRBJ1-1; TRBD1 aligns across 11 bases. The germline V gene encodes CDR1 SEHNR and CDR2 FQNEAQ (reference sequence). V lost 2 bases to trimming and J lost 5 bases; unmatched junction nucleotides: 1. This CDR3 is built from 14 residues. CDR3 in DNA: TGTGCCAGCAGCTTAAGGGACAGGGGGACTGAAGCTTTCTTT. It specifies CASSLRDRGTEAFF.

CDR3 protein: CASSRQGGTEAFF. DNA of the CDR3: TGCGCCAGCAGTAGGCAAGGGGGAACTGAAGCTTTCTTT. The chain combines TRBV10-2 with TRBJ1-1, with D possibly matching TRBD1 (6 bases). CDR1 is WSHSY, CDR2 SAAADI, per germline. This CDR3 has 13 amino acids. V shed 5 bases and J shed 5 bases, with 12 bases lying between them.

The chain has TRBV6-5 and TRBJ2-7; 8 positions agree with TRBD2. With 2 bases clipped from V and 0 bases from J, the junction kept 6 bases outside the gene matches. In germline, CDR1 is MNHEY, CDR2 SVGAGI. There are 16 residues in the CDR3. The CDR3 spells CASSYGQRESSYEQYF. DNA of the CDR3: TGTGCCAGCAGTTACGGGCAGCGGGAGTCCTCCTACGAGCAGTACTTC.

The chain carries TRBV6-1 and TRBJ1-5, with a weak D call TRBD1 (6 bases). The CDR3 contains 16 residues. From germline, CDR1 is MNHNS and CDR2 SASEGT. Trimming removed 3 bases from V and 4 bases from J, with 16 bases in between. CDR3 in DNA: TGTGCCAGCAGTGATGTCCGTGGACAGTATAATCAGCCCCAGCATTTT. This gives the protein CASSDVRGQYNQPQHF.

The chain uses TRBV5-1 and TRBJ1-2; 7 positions match TRBD1. V lost 5 bases and J lost 0; bases outside the gene matches: 13. CDR3 length: 17 residues. CDR1 SGHRS and CDR2 YFSETQ come from the germline V gene. CDR3: CASRAAYRDRANYGYTF. As DNA, the CDR3 is TGCGCCAGCAGGGCGGCCTACCGGGACAGAGCTAACTATGGCTACACCTTC.

The rearrangement links TRBV5-4 to TRBJ2-1; no clear D gene. With 5 bases removed from V and 7 bases from J, the gap between germline ends came to 13 bases. Germline V lookup: CDR1 SGHNT, CDR2 YYREEE (reference sequence). This CDR3 comprises 13 residues. CDR3 amino acids: CASRLDLRNEQFF. The CDR3 DNA sequence: TGTGCCAGCAGACTCGATTTGAGGAATGAGCAGTTCTTC.

The V call is TRBV27, the J call TRBJ2-5; TRBD2 matches 11 bases. V lost 2 bases, J lost 4 bases, and 12 bases stayed unmatched. There are 18 residues in the CDR3. Germline values: CDR1 MNHEY, CDR2 SMNVEV (reference sequence). The CDR3 reads CASSLVLAGGHLGETQYF. DNA for the CDR3: TGTGCCAGCAGTTTAGTATTAGCGGGGGGGCATTTAGGAGAGACCCAGTACTTC.

The chain combines TRBV19 with TRBJ1-1, with 7 nucleotides matching TRBD1. CDR1 LNHDA and CDR2 SQIVND come from the germline V gene (reference sequence). The CDR3 length is 14 residues. With V trimmed by 4 bases and J by 10 bases, 12 bases remained unmatched. The CDR3 DNA sequence: TGTGCCAGTAGTACCGAGGACAGGATGTCGGGAGCTTTCTTT. Its protein is CASSTEDRMSGAFF.

The J gene is TRBJ2-7, the V gene TRBV19; D is ambiguous. With 5 bases removed from V and 2 bases from J, the gap between germline ends came to 16 bases. The CDR3 loop spans 15 amino acids. From germline, CDR1 is LNHDA and CDR2 SQIVND (reference sequence). CDR3: CASSHLAVPPYEQYF. The CDR3 bases are TGTGCCAGTAGTCACCTGGCGGTCCCTCCCTACGAGCAGTACTTC.

A single count supports this clone. V is TRBV6-1 and J is TRBJ1-1; D is uncertain. V lost 3 bases and J lost 1, with 3 bases in between. From germline, CDR1 is MNHNS and CDR2 SASEGT. There are 12 residues in the CDR3. The CDR3 DNA sequence: TGTGCCAGCAGTGACCGGAACACTGAAGCTTTCTTT. It encodes CASSDRNTEAFF.

The rearrangement links TRBV27 to TRBJ2-7, with a possible D match to TRBD1 (7 bases). V lost 0 bases, J lost 2 bases, and 11 bases lay in between. There are 15 residues in the CDR3. Germline CDR1 is MNHEY and CDR2 is SMNVEV (reference sequence). The CDR3 bases are TGTGCCAGCAGTTTATCGGGGGGACAGACCTACGAGCAGTACTTC. Amino acid sequence: CASSLSGGQTYEQYF.

The count of this clone is one. J is TRBJ2-2 and V is TRBV5-8; 9 bases fit TRBD2. This CDR3 is 15 amino acids long. The germline gives CDR1 SGHTS, CDR2 YDEGEE. The J segment lost 4 bases and the V segment lost 2 bases, leaving 3 bases of the junction unmatched. The CDR3 loop is CASSLGTSTTGELFF. DNA for the CDR3: TGTGCCAGCAGCTTAGGGACTAGCACCACCGGGGAGCTGTTTTTT.

This clone was detected only once. The chain uses TRBV2 and TRBJ1-6; 7 bases line up with TRBD1. From germline, CDR1 is SNHLY and CDR2 FYNNEI. This CDR3 has 17 amino acids. The trim removed 6 bases at V and 0 bases at J, leaving 8 bases unmatched. The CDR3 DNA follows: TGTGCCAGCAGCAATGACAGGGCAAGCTCCTATAATTCACCCCTCCACTTT. Encoded protein: CASSNDRASSYNSPLHF.